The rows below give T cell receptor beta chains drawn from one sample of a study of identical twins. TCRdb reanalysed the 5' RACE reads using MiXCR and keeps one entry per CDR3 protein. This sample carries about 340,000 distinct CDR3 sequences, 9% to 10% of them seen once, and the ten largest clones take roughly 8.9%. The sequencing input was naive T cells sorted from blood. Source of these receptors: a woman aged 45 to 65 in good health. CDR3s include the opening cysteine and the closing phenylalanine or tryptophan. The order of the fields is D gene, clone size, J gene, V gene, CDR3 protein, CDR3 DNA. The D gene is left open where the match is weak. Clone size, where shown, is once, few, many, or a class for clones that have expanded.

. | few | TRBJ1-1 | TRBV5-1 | CASSLAPSRMNTEAFF | TGCGCCAGCAGCTTGGCGCCCAGCAGAATGAACACTGAAGCTTTCTTT
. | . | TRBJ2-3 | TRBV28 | CASRPGHNTDTQYF | TGTGCCAGCAGACCGGGACACAACACAGATACGCAGTATTTT
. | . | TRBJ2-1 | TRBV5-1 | CASSLYDNYNEQFF | TGCGCCAGCAGCTTGTATGACAACTACAATGAGCAGTTCTTC
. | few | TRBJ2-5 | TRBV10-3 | CATRQSQTQYF | TGTGCCACACGACAGTCGCAGACCCAGTACTTC
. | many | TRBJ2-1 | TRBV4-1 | CASSNLGRRIYNEQFF | TGCGCCAGCAGCAACCTCGGGAGACGCATATACAATGAGCAGTTCTTC
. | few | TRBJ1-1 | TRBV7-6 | CASSPNRNTEAFF | TGTGCCAGCAGCCCCAACAGGAACACTGAAGCTTTCTTT
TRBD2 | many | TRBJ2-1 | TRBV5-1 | CASSQPTSGEYNEQFF | TGCGCCAGCAGCCAACCGACTAGCGGGGAATACAATGAGCAGTTCTTC
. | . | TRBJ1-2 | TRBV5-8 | CASSFFSHHTLYGYTF | TGTGCCAGCAGCTTCTTTAGTCATCATACTCTCTATGGCTACACCTTC
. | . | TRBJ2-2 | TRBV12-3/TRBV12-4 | CASTLRLNTGELFF | TGTGCCAGCACCCTCAGGCTGAACACCGGGGAGCTGTTTTTT
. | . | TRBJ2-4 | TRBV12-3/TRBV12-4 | CASSPEQGGKNIQYF | TGTGCCAGCAGCCCCGAACAGGGCGGAAAAAACATTCAGTACTTC
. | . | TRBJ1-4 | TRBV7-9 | CASSPTMRAEKLFF | TGTGCCAGCAGCCCCACCATGCGGGCTGAAAAACTGTTTTTT
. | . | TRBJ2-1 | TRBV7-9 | CASSPSVLGSGGDVNEQFF | TGTGCCAGCAGCCCCAGCGTTCTGGGTAGCGGAGGGGACGTCAATGAGCAGTTCTTC
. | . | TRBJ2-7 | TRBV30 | CAWSTASSYEQYF | TGTGCCTGGAGTACAGCGAGCTCCTACGAGCAGTACTTC
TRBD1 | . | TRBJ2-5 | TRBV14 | CASSQGQGAASQETQYF | TGTGCCAGCAGCCAAGGACAGGGGGCAGCTTCACAAGAGACCCAGTACTTC
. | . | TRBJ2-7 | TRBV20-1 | CSARGSYPSYEQYF | TGCAGTGCTAGAGGGAGTTACCCCTCCTACGAGCAGTACTTC
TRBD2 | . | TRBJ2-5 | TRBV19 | CASMGIRTGGLGETQYF | TGTGCCAGTATGGGGATCCGAACGGGGGGTCTGGGGGAGACCCAGTACTTC
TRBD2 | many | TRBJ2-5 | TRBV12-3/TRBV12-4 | CASSPSGGHQETQYF | TGTGCCAGCAGCCCTAGCGGGGGCCACCAAGAGACCCAGTACTTC
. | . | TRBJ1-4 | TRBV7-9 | CASSLAQGTNEKLFF | TGTGCCAGCAGCTTAGCGCAGGGAACTAATGAAAAACTGTTTTTT
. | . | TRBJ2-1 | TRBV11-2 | CAIGGAGYEQFF | TGTGCCATAGGGGGAGCGGGTTATGAGCAGTTCTTC
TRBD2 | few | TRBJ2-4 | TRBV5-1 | CASSLADEAGPQYF | TGCGCCAGCAGCTTGGCCGATGAAGCGGGGCCCCAGTACTTC
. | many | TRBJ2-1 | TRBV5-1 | CASSLYGSNEQFF | TGCGCCAGCAGCTTGTACGGGAGCAATGAGCAGTTCTTC
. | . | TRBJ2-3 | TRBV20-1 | CSARDHDGRGEGYF | TGCAGTGCTAGAGATCATGATGGCCGGGGAGAGGGGTATTTT
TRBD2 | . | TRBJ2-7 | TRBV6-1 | CAAIGEGRAPYEQYF | TGTGCCGCAATAGGGGAGGGCCGAGCTCCCTACGAGCAGTACTTC
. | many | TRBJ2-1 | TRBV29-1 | CSVVGIDSWGEQFF | TGCAGCGTTGTGGGGATCGACAGTTGGGGTGAGCAGTTCTTC
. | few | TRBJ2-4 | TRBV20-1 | CSASSRSRRNIQYF | TGCAGTGCTAGTTCAAGGAGCCGCCGAAACATTCAGTACTTC
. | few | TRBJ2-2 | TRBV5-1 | CASSIIGATGELFF | TGCGCCAGCAGCATTATCGGGGCCACCGGGGAGCTGTTTTTT
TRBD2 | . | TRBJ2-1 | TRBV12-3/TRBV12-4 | CASSPGTSGVGEQFF | TGTGCCAGCAGCCCCGGTACTAGCGGAGTTGGTGAGCAGTTCTTC
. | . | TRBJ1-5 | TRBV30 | CAWDDSNQPQHF | TGTGCCTGGGACGATAGCAATCAGCCCCAGCATTTT
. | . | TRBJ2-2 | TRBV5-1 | CASQSHTGELFF | TGCGCCAGCCAATCGCACACCGGGGAGCTGTTTTTT
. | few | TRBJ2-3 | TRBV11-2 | CASSLGSTQYF | TGTGCCAGCAGCCTCGGGAGTACGCAGTATTTT
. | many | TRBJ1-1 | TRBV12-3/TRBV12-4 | CASSFFMNTEAFF | TGTGCCAGCAGTTTTTTCATGAACACTGAAGCTTTCTTT
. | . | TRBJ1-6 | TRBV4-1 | CASSQEVRYNSPLHF | TGCGCCAGCAGCCAAGAAGTTCGGTATAATTCACCCCTCCACTTT